The 31 T cell receptor beta chains below were found in one sample sequenced in a study of beta chain features in type 1 diabetes (dated by TCRdb to 2017 to 2018). Library method: the immunoSEQ multiplex PCR assay. All of the isolated RNA was reverse transcribed with the High Capacity cDNA Reverse Transcription Kit, so expressed TCRB transcripts were sequenced. TCRdb re-hosts the immuneACCESS table, in-frame sequences only. Its copies lack some clones; in the studies checked, an unresolved V gene accounts for under half of them, and the cause for the rest is not known. The sample includes 970,000 or so clones, with 15% to 20% observed a single time. 0.02% to 0.025% of the sample goes to the ten largest clones. The sample consisted of naive CD4+ T cells from blood. In the paper's terms, the cell subset or site label means: true naive CD4+ T cells. The receptor source for this set is a woman under 30 in good health.

This clone has just a few counts. The J gene is TRBJ2-7, the V gene TRBV7-2, with 9 bases lining up with TRBD1. The CDR3 consists of 14 residues. CDR1 is SGHTA, CDR2 FQGNSA, per germline. Losses at the gene ends were 4 bases for V and 3 bases for J; bases not matched to a gene: 4. CDR3 residues: CASSSGQGNYEQYF. For the CDR3, the DNA is TGTGCCAGCAGCTCGGGACAGGGAAACTACGAGCAGTACTTC. Full variable domain (rest looked up from reference TRBV7-2 and TRBJ2-7): GAGVSQSPSNKVTEKGKDVELRCDPISGHTALYWYRQSLGQGLEFLIYFQGNSAPDKSGLPSDRFSAERTGGSVSTLTIQRTQQEDSAVYLCASSSGQGNYEQYFGPGTRLTVT.

This clone came up a few times. The genes are TRBV5-6 and TRBJ2-4, with D possibly being TRBD1 (6 bases). V lost 2 bases, J lost 8 bases, and 11 bases lay in between. The CDR3 is made up of 13 amino acids. Germline V lookup: CDR1 SGHDT, CDR2 YYEEEE. The CDR3, as DNA: TGTGCCAGCAGCTTTCAACAGGGTGACATTCAGTACTTC. This gives the protein CASSFQQGDIQYF.

V usage is TRBV6-1 and J usage is TRBJ2-3; 12 positions match TRBD2. Germline V gives CDR1 MNHNS, CDR2 SASEGT. This CDR3 comprises 18 residues. V was pared by 1 base and J by 6 bases, with 11 bases of the junction left unmatched. The CDR3 region is CASSEEPSGRGWSDTQYF. The DNA for the CDR3 is TGTGCCAGCAGTGAAGAGCCTAGCGGGAGGGGTTGGTCGGATACGCAGTATTTT.

J is TRBJ2-2 and V is TRBV18; 9 positions agree with TRBD2. Germline V gene sequence: CDR1 KGHSH, CDR2 LQKENI. The CDR3 spans 15 residues. Losses at the gene ends were 5 bases for V and 3 bases for J; bases not matched to a gene: 4. CDR3 coding DNA: TGTGCCAGCTCAGCCCTAGCGGGACACACCGGGGAGCTGTTTTTT. Its protein is CASSALAGHTGELFF.

J is TRBJ1-1 and V is TRBV19; no clear D. Deletions cut 5 bases from V and 4 bases from J, with 20 bases between. CDR3 size: 16 residues. Germline-derived CDR1 and CDR2 are LNHDA and SQIVND (reference sequence). The CDR3 DNA reads as TGTGCCAGTAGTGGACCGTTTCGGCGCTCGGTCACTGAAGCTTTCTTT. Translation gives CASSGPFRRSVTEAFF.

This clone was detected many times. Lacking the conserved final phenylalanine or tryptophan, this CDR3 likely reflects a read error. It is unclear where the CDR3 begins or ends on the DNA, so no DNA is shown, and the CDR3 is as TCRdb lists it. This rearrangement joins TRBV21-1 to TRBJ2-7. TRBV21-1 is a documented pseudogene. The CDR3 is 10 residues long, counting both termini. CDR3 amino acids: CASSKWAVPR.

V and J are TRBV7-2 and TRBJ2-6, with D possibly matching TRBD1 (5 bases). CDR3 length: 15 amino acids. V lost 5 bases, J lost 0 bases, and 8 bases lay in between. The germline CDR1 and CDR2 sequences are SGHTA and FQGNSA. CDR3 nucleotides: TGTGCCAGCAGCCCAGGACACTCTGGGGCCAACGTCCTGACTTTC. Encoded protein: CASSPGHSGANVLTF.

The chain joins TRBV5-4 to TRBJ2-7; no firm D call. The CDR3 loop spans 12 amino acids. Germline V lookup: CDR1 SGHNT, CDR2 YYREEE (reference sequence). V gave up 2 bases and J gave up 4 bases, with 7 bases separating them. CDR3 protein: CASSLVGYEQYF. The CDR3 region has the DNA TGTGCCAGCAGCTTAGTAGGATACGAGCAGTACTTC.

The V call is TRBV28, the J call TRBJ1-3; D gene uncertain. The germline gives CDR1 MDHEN, CDR2 SYDVKM. CDR3 length: 12 residues. Trimming shortened V by 6 bases and J by 8 bases, and 11 bases separated the two germline ends. CDR3 bases: TGTGCCAGCAGCTGGCCCGGGTACACCATATATTTT. It is translated as CASSWPGYTIYF.

CDR3 sequence: CASSLRDYNEQFF. For the CDR3, the DNA is TGTGCCAGCAGCCTCCGGGACTACAATGAGCAGTTCTTC. This sequence joins TRBV7-3 and TRBJ2-1; a possible D gene is TRBD2 (5 bases). Germline V CDR1 and CDR2: SGHTA, FQGTGA. This CDR3 region has 13 residues. Trimming pared 5 bases from V and 3 bases from J, leaving 8 bases between.

Details on this clone: Other DNA sequences in the sample encode the same CDR3. This chain connects TRBV19 to TRBJ2-1; a weak D match, TRBD2 (5 bases). Germline V gene data show CDR1 as LNHDA and CDR2 as SQIVND (reference sequence). The CDR3 consists of 15 residues. Trimming left V 1 base short and J 0 bases short, with 7 bases between. CDR3 nucleotides: TGTGCCAGTAGTATAGGGGAGAGCTCCTACAATGAGCAGTTCTTC. Translating it yields CASSIGESSYNEQFF. The full variable domain, rest sourced from reference TRBV19 and TRBJ2-1, is DGGITQSPKYLFRKEGQNVTLSCEQNLNHDAMYWYRQDPGQGLRLIYYSQIVNDFQKGDIAEGYSVSREKKESFPLTVTSAQKNPTAFYLCASSIGESSYNEQFFGPGTRLTVL.

This clone turned up a few times. The chain links TRBV4-1 to TRBJ2-6; D is ambiguous. This CDR3 has 15 amino acids. V was clipped by 0 bases and J by 6 bases, with 9 bases between them. Looked up from germline, CDR1 is MGHRA and CDR2 is YSYEKL. CDR3 bases: TGCGCCAGCAGCCAAGAAGTTAGGCCGGCCAACGTCCTGACTTTC. Protein sequence: CASSQEVRPANVLTF.

This clone was observed a few times. V gene TRBV28 combines with J gene TRBJ2-1, with D tentatively TRBD2 (5 bases). This CDR3 contains 13 residues. The germline V and J ends were trimmed by 3 bases and 6 bases, with 9 bases remaining between them. Per germline, CDR1 MDHEN and CDR2 SYDVKM. In DNA form, the CDR3 reads TGTGCCAGCAGTTTGGGGAGCGGCAATGAGCAGTTCTTC. It codes for CASSLGSGNEQFF.

The CDR3 DNA reads as TGTGCCAGCAGACTAGCGGGCTCCACCGGGGAGCTGTTTTTT. Translation gives CASRLAGSTGELFF. J is TRBJ2-2 and V is TRBV6-5, with 9 positions matching TRBD2. CDR3 length: 14 amino acids. The germline CDR1 and CDR2 sequences are MNHEY and SVGAGI. With 6 bases clipped from V and 4 bases from J, the junction kept 3 bases outside the gene matches.

This clone was counted between two and nine times. The V and J genes are TRBV5-4 and TRBJ2-5; 15 bases align to TRBD2. This CDR3 region has 16 residues. Germline lookup yields CDR1 SGHNT and CDR2 YYREEE (reference sequence). V was clipped by 4 bases and J by 5 bases; unmatched bases: 6. The CDR3 is CASSPGTSGRWETQYF. The CDR3 DNA reads TGTGCCAGCAGCCCCGGGACTAGCGGGAGGTGGGAGACCCAGTACTTC.

Only a few counts were recorded for this clone. This chain uses TRBV7-9 with TRBJ2-2; a possible D gene is TRBD2 (6 bases). The CDR3 runs 19 residues. The germline V gene has CDR1 SEHNR and CDR2 FQNEAQ (reference sequence). The V and J ends lost 5 bases and 7 bases respectively, with 29 bases between them. CDR3 bases: TGTGCCAGCAGCGCAGCCGGGGGTACCAGCTCACCACGGAACGGGGAGCTGTTTTTT. This codes for CASSAAGGTSSPRNGELFF.

CDR3 DNA sequence: TGTGCCAGCAGCTTAGACCCTGTCCCTGGAAACACCATATATTTT. It yields the protein CASSLDPVPGNTIYF. The chain recombines TRBV7-2 with TRBJ1-3; D unclear. V dropped 1 base and J dropped 2 bases, with 9 bases sitting between them. This CDR3 has 15 residues. Germline loops: CDR1 SGHTA, CDR2 FQGNSA. Complete variable domain (other parts from reference TRBV7-2 and TRBJ1-3): GAGVSQSPSNKVTEKGKDVELRCDPISGHTALYWYRQSLGQGLEFLIYFQGNSAPDKSGLPSDRFSAERTGGSVSTLTIQRTQQEDSAVYLCASSLDPVPGNTIYFGEGSWLTVV.

The chain has TRBV9 and TRBJ2-3; D perhaps matches TRBD1 (6 bases). With 3 bases removed from V and 6 bases from J, the gap between germline ends came to 20 bases. In germline, CDR1 is SGDLS, CDR2 YYNGEE. The CDR3 is 16 residues long. The CDR3 DNA sequence: TGTGCCAGCAGCGATCCGGAGGTAGGGGGATCGGATACGCAGTATTTT. Translation gives CASSDPEVGGSDTQYF.

In this sample, this clone turned up a few times. This sequence joins TRBV11-2 and TRBJ1-1; no clear D. The V end was cut by 5 bases, the J end by 0 bases, with 10 bases between. The CDR3 covers 14 residues. CDR1 SGHAT and CDR2 FQNNGV come from the germline V gene. CDR3 in amino acids: CASSRSSLNTEAFF. CDR3 in DNA: TGTGCCAGCAGCAGGAGTAGCCTGAACACTGAAGCTTTCTTT.

This clone was picked up a small number of times. The chain joins TRBV27 to TRBJ2-7; possible D gene TRBD1, 5 bases. CDR3 length: 15 residues. Trimming took 3 bases from V and 4 from J, leaving 16 bases between them. Germline V gives CDR1 MNHEY, CDR2 SMNVEV (reference sequence). The CDR3 spells CASSFGQGSVYEQYF. As DNA, the CDR3 is TGTGCCAGCAGTTTCGGGCAGGGAAGTGTATACGAGCAGTACTTC.

The V call is TRBV5-6, the J call TRBJ2-7; the D gene could be TRBD1 or TRBD2 (5 bases each). Germline V gene data show CDR1 as SGHDT and CDR2 as YYEEEE. The CDR3 runs to 15 residues. V lost 2 bases and J 3 bases, leaving 15 bases between the germline ends. Here the CDR3 reads CASSFYGGGHYEQYF. DNA of the CDR3: TGTGCCAGCAGCTTCTATGGGGGTGGTCACTACGAGCAGTACTTC.

The chain carries TRBV6-5 and TRBJ1-2, with TRBD1 identical over 11 bases. Germline V gene sequence: CDR1 MNHEY, CDR2 SVGAGI. The CDR3 spans 15 residues. The junction had 0 bases not matched to a gene; V was cut back by 0 bases and J by 3 bases. This chain's CDR3 is CASSYSGQGDYGYTF. The CDR3 DNA reads as TGTGCCAGCAGTTACTCGGGACAGGGGGACTATGGCTACACCTTC.

This chain connects TRBV7-9 to TRBJ2-5, with D uncertain. This CDR3 region has 13 residues. Germline V gene lookup returns CDR1 SEHNR and CDR2 FQNEAQ (reference sequence). The V end was cut by 6 bases, the J end by 2 bases, with 10 bases between. CDR3 sequence: CASRSREQETQYF. The CDR3 nucleotides are TGTGCCAGCAGAAGCAGAGAGCAAGAGACCCAGTACTTC.

This clone was picked up a small number of times. The V gene is TRBV18, the J gene TRBJ2-7, with a tentative D call TRBD1 (5 bases). V was shortened by 6 bases and J by 3 bases, with 9 bases between the two germline ends. Germline V gene data show CDR1 as KGHSH and CDR2 as LQKENI. The CDR3 extends over 12 amino acids. The CDR3: CASSFQGYEQYF. The CDR3 DNA sequence: TGTGCCAGCTCTTTTCAGGGCTACGAGCAGTACTTC.

There are a few counts of this clone. The chain couples TRBV9 to TRBJ2-7; D perhaps matches TRBD2 (5 bases). This CDR3 is 13 amino acids long. The germline V and J ends were trimmed by 4 bases and 9 bases, with 17 bases remaining between them. CDR1 SGDLS and CDR2 YYNGEE come from the germline V gene. CDR3 in DNA: TGTGCCAGCAGCCCCTCGAACAGCGGAGGGCAGTACTTC. Its protein is CASSPSNSGGQYF.

CDR3 DNA: TGTGCCAGCAGCTTGAACGCCCTCCGTGACGAGCAGTACTTC. It is translated as CASSLNALRDEQYF. The chain recombines TRBV7-9 with TRBJ2-7; unclear D gene. Trimming left V 3 bases short and J 5 bases short, with 14 bases between. The CDR3 sequence is 14 residues long. Germline CDR1 is SEHNR and CDR2 is FQNEAQ (reference sequence).

This clone was observed a few times. The chain uses TRBV7-6 and TRBJ2-1, with 13 bases lining up with TRBD2. CDR3 length: 17 residues. Losses at the gene ends were 4 bases for V and 4 bases for J; bases not matched to a gene: 7. Germline V gene lookup returns CDR1 SGHVS and CDR2 FNYEAQ. The CDR3 protein is CASSSVTGLAGYNEQFF. CDR3 bases: TGTGCCAGCAGCTCAGTTACGGGACTAGCGGGGTACAATGAGCAGTTCTTC.

This clone was recorded a few times. The chain recombines TRBV4-1 with TRBJ2-5; D is ambiguous. Trimming removed 0 bases from V and 7 bases from J, with 6 bases in between. Germline CDR1 and CDR2: MGHRA and YSYEKL. The CDR3 extends over 12 amino acids. The CDR3 loop reads CASSQDRLTQYF. Here the CDR3 DNA reads TGCGCCAGCAGCCAAGATCGTTTGACCCAGTACTTC.

The chain has TRBV15 and TRBJ1-4; D possibly corresponds to TRBD1 (5 bases). Germline CDR1 is LNHNV and CDR2 is YYDKDF (reference sequence). Between the trimmed V and J ends, which lost 1 base and 8 bases, there was a span of 14 bases. This CDR3 has 15 residues. CDR3 loop: CATSRGGTSREKLFF. In nucleotides, the CDR3 is TGTGCCACCAGCAGAGGAGGGACTTCTAGGGAAAAACTGTTTTTT.

This clone was found a few times. The chain has TRBV7-8 and TRBJ2-2; a weak D match, TRBD2 (6 bases). The CDR3 runs 15 residues. Germline V CDR1 and CDR2: SGHVS, FQNEAQ. V gave up 1 base and J gave up 3 bases, with 9 bases separating them. CDR3 amino acids: CASSLGGVYTGELFF. The CDR3 DNA follows: TGTGCCAGCAGCTTAGGGGGGGTGTACACCGGGGAGCTGTTTTTT.

This clone was picked up a small number of times. The chain has TRBV4-3 and TRBJ1-1; the D gene is possibly TRBD1 (5 bases). Germline CDR1 LGHNA, CDR2 YSLEER. V was cut by 5 bases and J by 8 bases, with 15 bases left in between. This CDR3 has 13 amino acids. For the CDR3, the DNA is TGCGCCAGCAGCAGGGGAGATAAGGAAGAAGCTTTCTTT. Translated: CASSRGDKEEAFF.